Listed here are 8 T cell receptor beta chains from one sample, sequenced in a study of cytomegalovirus exposure and HLA in healthy donors. TCRdb's table, derived via immunoSEQ multiplex PCR, lists solely in-frame clones and lacks some. The sample has 260,000 or so clones; 90% are singletons. The specimen sequenced was PBMCs. All receptors come from a woman under 40 in good health and CMV-seronegative.

This chain uses TRBV11-2 with TRBJ1-3; D not certain. This CDR3 is 14 amino acids long. V was trimmed by 0 bases and J by 4 bases, leaving 7 bases between them. The V gene's germline CDR1 is SGHAT and CDR2 FQNNGV. In DNA, the CDR3 is TGTGCCAGCAGCTTAGACCCAGTGGGAAACACCATATATTTT. This encodes CASSLDPVGNTIYF.

A single count supports this clone. The chain is built from TRBV11-1 and TRBJ2-1, with D unclear. Germline assignment: CDR1 SGHAT and CDR2 FQDESV (reference sequence). Trimming removed 1 base from V and 3 bases from J, with 10 bases in between. The CDR3 length is 15 residues. The CDR3 here is CASSLGGEIYNEQFF. The CDR3 DNA reads TGTGCCAGCAGCTTAGGCGGCGAGATCTACAATGAGCAGTTCTTC. Supplemented by reference TRBV11-1 and TRBJ2-1, the full variable domain reads EAEVAQSPRYKITEKSQAVAFWCDPISGHATLYWYRQILGQGPELLVQFQDESVVDDSQLPKDRFSAERLKGVDSTLKIQPAELGDSAMYLCASSLGGEIYNEQFFGPGTRLTVL.

For the CDR3, the DNA is TGCAGCGTGGCTGGGAGCGGGGTAATCAATGAGCAGTTCTTC. It yields the protein CSVAGSGVINEQFF. The chain couples TRBV29-1 to TRBJ2-1, with 7 bases aligning to TRBD2. The CDR3 extends over 14 amino acids. V dropped 6 bases and J dropped 6; count of bases not matched to a gene: 11. CDR1 SQVTM and CDR2 ANQGSEA come from the germline V gene.

The chain carries TRBV7-9 and TRBJ1-2; 8 nucleotides agree with TRBD1. CDR3 size: 15 residues. Germline assignment: CDR1 SEHNR and CDR2 FQNEAQ (reference sequence). J was trimmed by 6 bases and V by 1 base; bases with no gene match: 7. The CDR3 DNA follows: TGTGCCAGCAGCTTAGTAGAAGGACAGGGCCATGGCTACACCTTC. This sequence encodes CASSLVEGQGHGYTF.

The CDR3 protein is CSVAGITGELFF. CDR3 DNA sequence: TGCAGCGTTGCGGGGATCACCGGGGAGCTGTTTTTT. The chain couples TRBV29-1 to TRBJ2-2, with TRBD2 as a possible D gene (5 bases). The length of the CDR3 is 12 residues. CDR1 is SQVTM and CDR2 is ANQGSEA in the germline V gene. Trimming took off 4 bases at V and 4 bases at J, with 7 bases between the two ends.

The rearrangement uses TRBV7-9 and TRBJ2-1; TRBD1 is a possible D gene (5 bases). CDR1 and CDR2 (germline): SEHNR, FQNEAQ (reference sequence). CDR3 length: 13 amino acids. Trimming took 8 bases from V and 4 from J, leaving 12 bases between them. CDR3 nucleotides: TGTGCCAGCGGACATCTGAAGTACAATGAGCAGTTCTTC. It specifies CASGHLKYNEQFF.

The chain combines TRBV27 with TRBJ1-4, with D maybe TRBD1 (5 bases). The CDR3 has 14 amino acids. CDR1 and CDR2 (germline): MNHEY, SMNVEV (reference sequence). V was pared by 6 bases and J by 4 bases, with 12 bases between. The CDR3 here is CASRPSGGNEKLFF. The CDR3 DNA is TGTGCCAGCAGACCATCCGGGGGTAATGAAAAACTGTTTTTT.

This clone showed up just once. This chain links TRBV5-1 with TRBJ1-1; D gene ambiguous. Germline V gene lookup returns CDR1 SGHRS and CDR2 YFSETQ. Trimming shortened V by 1 base and J by 4 bases, and 17 bases separated the two germline ends. The CDR3 contains 16 residues. The CDR3 DNA is TGCGCCAGCAGCTTGCAGTTGACCAAGGGCGGCACTGAAGCTTTCTTT. It translates to CASSLQLTKGGTEAFF.